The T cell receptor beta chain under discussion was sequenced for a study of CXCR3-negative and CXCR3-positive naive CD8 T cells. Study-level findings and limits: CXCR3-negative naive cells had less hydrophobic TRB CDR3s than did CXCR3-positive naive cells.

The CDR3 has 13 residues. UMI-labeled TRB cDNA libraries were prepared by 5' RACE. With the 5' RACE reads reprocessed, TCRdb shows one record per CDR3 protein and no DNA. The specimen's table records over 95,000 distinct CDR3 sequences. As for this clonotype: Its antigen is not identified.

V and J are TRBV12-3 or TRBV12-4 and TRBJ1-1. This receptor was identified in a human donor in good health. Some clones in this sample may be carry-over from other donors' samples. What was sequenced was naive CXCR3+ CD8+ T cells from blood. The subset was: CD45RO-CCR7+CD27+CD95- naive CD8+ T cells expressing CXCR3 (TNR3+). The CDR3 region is CASILGGNTEAFF.